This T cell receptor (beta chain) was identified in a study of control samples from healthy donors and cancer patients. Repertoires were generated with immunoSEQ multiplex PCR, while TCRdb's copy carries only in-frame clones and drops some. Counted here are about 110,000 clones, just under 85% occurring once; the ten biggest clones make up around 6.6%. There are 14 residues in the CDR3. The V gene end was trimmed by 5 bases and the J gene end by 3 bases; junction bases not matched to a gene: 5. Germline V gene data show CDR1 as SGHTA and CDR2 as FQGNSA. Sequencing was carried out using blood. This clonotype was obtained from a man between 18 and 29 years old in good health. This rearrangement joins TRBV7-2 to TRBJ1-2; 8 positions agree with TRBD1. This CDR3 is CASSKDRADYGYTF. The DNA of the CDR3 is TGTGCCAGCAGCAAGGACAGGGCGGACTATGGCTACACCTTC.